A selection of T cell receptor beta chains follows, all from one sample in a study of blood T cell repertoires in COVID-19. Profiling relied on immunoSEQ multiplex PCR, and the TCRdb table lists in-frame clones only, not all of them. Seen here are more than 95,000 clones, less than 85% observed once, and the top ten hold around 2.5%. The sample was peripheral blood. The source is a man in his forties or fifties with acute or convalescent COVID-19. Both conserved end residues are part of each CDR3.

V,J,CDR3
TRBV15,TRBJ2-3,CATQRTFSTDTQYF
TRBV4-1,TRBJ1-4,CASTPGGVGKLFF
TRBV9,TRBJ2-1,CASSISDEQFF
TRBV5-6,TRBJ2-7,CASSFRGSHYEQYF
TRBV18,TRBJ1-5,CASSPDQGNQPQHF
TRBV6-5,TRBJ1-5,CASRAGTGNQPQHF
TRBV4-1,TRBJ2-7,CASSQDSDRFYEQYF
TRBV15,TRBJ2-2,CATTSGGYTGELFF
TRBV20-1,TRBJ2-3,CSPTGDTQYF
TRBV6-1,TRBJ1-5,CASSEAGGNQPQHF
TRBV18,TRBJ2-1,CASSPSEWRPLYNEQFF
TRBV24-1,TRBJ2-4,CATRPDGTSGKTAKNIQYF
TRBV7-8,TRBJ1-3,CASSSKPQGAVPSGNTIYF
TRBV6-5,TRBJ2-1,CASTVAGDYNEQFF
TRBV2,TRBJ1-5,CASRDRGGQPQHF
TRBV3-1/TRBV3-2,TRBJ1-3,CASSQNSGASGNTIYF
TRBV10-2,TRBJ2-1,CASRDRGLSSYNEQFF
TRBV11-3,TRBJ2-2,CASSLTIKSGELFF
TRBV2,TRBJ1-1,CASSSRQGARTEAFF
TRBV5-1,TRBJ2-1,CASSWLSGRIGLASSYNEQFF
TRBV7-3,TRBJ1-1,CASSLEPVNTEAFF
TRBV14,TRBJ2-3,CASSVRQDSTDTQYF
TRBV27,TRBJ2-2,CASGLSGGAPGELFF
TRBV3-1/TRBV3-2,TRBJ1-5,CASSQGRNQPQHF
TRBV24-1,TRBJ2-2,CATSAGVTGELFF
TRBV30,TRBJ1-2,CAWSVIYNYGYTF
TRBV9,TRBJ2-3,CASSFRGGGTDTQYF
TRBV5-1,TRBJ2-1,CASSLARRGVPSYNEQFF
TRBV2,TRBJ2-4,CASSSTGGGGNIQYF
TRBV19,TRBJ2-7,CASSIAAGDEQYF
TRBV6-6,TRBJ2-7,CASSYQGLGEQYF
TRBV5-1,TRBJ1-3,CASSSTGAGNTIYF
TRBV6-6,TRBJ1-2,CASSYPSSTDGYTF
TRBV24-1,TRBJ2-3,CATSDFGGDDTQYF
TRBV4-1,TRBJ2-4,CASSQPTEGTRNIQYF
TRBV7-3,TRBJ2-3,CASSLVAGPGDTQYF
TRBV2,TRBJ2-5,CASSELALGETQYF
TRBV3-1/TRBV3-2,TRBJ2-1,CASSQELAGVASNEQFF
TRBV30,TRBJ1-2,CAWSVYGPTYGYTF
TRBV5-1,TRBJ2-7,CASSLGGSSYEQYF
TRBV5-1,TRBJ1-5,CASSPGQGDQPQHF
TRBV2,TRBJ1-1,CASSEPGVTSGTEAFF
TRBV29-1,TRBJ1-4,CSVEVGRTATNEKLFF
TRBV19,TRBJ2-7,CASSPNPGQGTYEQYF
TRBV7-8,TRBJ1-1,CASAPDRGMGLTEAFF
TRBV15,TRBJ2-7,CATSRNTGTYEQYF
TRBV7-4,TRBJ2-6,CASSPRGLAGGYSGANVLTF